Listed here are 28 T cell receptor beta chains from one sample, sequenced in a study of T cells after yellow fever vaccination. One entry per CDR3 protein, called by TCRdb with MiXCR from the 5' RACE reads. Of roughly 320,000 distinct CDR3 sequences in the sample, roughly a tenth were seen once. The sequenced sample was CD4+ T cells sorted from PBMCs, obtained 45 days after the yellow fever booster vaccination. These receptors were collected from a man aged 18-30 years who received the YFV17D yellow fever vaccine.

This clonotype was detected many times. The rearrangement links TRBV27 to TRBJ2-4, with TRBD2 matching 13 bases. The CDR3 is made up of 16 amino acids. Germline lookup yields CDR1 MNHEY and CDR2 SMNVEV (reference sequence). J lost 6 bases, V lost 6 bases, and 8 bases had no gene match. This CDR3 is CASRRGTSGVGNIQYF. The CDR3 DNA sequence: TGTGCCAGCAGACGGGGGACTAGCGGGGTAGGAAACATTCAGTACTTC.

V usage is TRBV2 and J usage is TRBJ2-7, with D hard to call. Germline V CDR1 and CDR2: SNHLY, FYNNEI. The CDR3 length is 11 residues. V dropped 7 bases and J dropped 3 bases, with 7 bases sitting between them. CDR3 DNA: TGTGCCAGCACCCCGGACTACGAGCAGTACTTC. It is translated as CASTPDYEQYF.

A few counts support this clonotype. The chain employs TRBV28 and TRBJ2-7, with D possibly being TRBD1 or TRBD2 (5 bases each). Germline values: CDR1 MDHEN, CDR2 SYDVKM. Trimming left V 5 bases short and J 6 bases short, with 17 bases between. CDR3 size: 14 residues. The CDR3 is CASSGGTARREQYV. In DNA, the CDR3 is TGTGCCAGCAGTGGGGGAACGGCCCGTCGCGAGCAGTACGTC.

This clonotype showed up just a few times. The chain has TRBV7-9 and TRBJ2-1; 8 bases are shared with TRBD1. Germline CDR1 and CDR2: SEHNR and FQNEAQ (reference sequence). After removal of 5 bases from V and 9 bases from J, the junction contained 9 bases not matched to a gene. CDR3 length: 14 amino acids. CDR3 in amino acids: CASSLRTGWLEQFF. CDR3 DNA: TGTGCCAGCAGCCTAAGGACAGGGTGGCTTGAGCAGTTCTTC. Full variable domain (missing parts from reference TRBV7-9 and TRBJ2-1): DTGVSQNPRHKITKRGQNVTFRCDPISEHNRLYWYRQTLGQGPEFLTYFQNEAQLEKSRLLSDRFSAERPKGSFSTLEIQRTEQGDSAMYLCASSLRTGWLEQFFGPGTRLTVL.

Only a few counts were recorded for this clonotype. CDR3 coding DNA: TGCAGTGCCGCCCAGCGGGACAGGGGATATTTTAGCAATCAGCCCCAGCATTTT. Translation: CSAAQRDRGYFSNQPQHF. V is TRBV20-1 and J is TRBJ1-5; 10 nucleotides agree with TRBD1. Germline V gene data show CDR1 as DFQATT and CDR2 as SNEGSKA (reference sequence). Losses at the gene ends were 6 bases for V and 0 bases for J; bases not matched to a gene: 14. The CDR3 is made up of 18 amino acids.

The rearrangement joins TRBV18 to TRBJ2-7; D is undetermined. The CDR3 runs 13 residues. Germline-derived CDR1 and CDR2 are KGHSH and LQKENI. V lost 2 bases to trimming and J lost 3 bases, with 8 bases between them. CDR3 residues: CASSPGVNYEQYV. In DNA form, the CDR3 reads TGTGCCAGCTCACCAGGGGTCAACTACGAGCAGTACGTC.

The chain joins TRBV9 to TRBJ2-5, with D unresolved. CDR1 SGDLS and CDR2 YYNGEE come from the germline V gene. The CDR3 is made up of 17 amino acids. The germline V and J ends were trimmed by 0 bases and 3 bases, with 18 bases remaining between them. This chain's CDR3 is CASSVGISYSEEETQYF. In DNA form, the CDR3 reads TGTGCCAGCAGCGTAGGGATATCCTACTCCGAAGAAGAGACCCAGTACTTC.

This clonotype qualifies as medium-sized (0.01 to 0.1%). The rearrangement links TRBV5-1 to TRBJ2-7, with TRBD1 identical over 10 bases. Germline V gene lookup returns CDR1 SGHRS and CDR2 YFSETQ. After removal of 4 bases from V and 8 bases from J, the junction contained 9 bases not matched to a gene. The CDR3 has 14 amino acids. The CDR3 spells CASSPGTGVAQQYF. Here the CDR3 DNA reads TGCGCCAGCAGCCCCGGGACAGGGGTTGCGCAGCAGTACTTC.

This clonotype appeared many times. The chain's CDR3 is CASSQDWTGWNTEAFF. CDR3 DNA: TGTGCCAGCAGCCAGGATTGGACAGGATGGAACACTGAAGCTTTCTTT. The chain carries TRBV3-1 and TRBJ1-1; 7 nucleotides match TRBD1. CDR1 is LGHDT and CDR2 is YNNKEL in the germline V gene (reference sequence). The CDR3 sequence is 16 residues long. J lost 1 base, V lost 3 bases, and 8 bases had no gene match.

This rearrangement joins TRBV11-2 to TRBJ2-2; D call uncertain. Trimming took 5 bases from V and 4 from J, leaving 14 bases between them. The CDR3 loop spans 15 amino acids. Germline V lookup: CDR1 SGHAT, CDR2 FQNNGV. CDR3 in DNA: TGTGCCAGCAGCCCCCTCGTCGCGGTCACCGGGGAGCTGTTTTTT. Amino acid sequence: CASSPLVAVTGELFF.

The CDR3 loop is CASSYPVGQGLYGYTF. CDR3 bases: TGTGCCAGCAGTTACCCTGTCGGACAGGGCCTCTATGGCTACACCTTC. The rearrangement uses TRBV6-2 or TRBV6-3 and TRBJ1-2; 8 nucleotides match TRBD1. J lost 4 bases, V lost 2 bases, and 9 bases had no gene match. Germline lookup yields CDR1 MNHEY and CDR2 SVGEGT. This CDR3 is 16 amino acids long.

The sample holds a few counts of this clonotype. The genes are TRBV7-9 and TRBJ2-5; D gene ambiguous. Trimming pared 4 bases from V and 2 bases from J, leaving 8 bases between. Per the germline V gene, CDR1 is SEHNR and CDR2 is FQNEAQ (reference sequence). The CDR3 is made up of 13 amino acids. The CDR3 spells CASSYDLQETQYF. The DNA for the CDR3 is TGTGCCAGCAGCTACGACTTACAAGAGACCCAGTACTTC.

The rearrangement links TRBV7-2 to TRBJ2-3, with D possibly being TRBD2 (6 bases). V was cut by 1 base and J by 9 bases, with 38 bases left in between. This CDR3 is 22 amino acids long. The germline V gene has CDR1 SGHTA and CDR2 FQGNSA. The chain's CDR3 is CASSLGVAMRGLPRLTVGTQYF. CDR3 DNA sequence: TGTGCCAGCAGCTTAGGGGTAGCTATGCGGGGCCTGCCTAGATTGACTGTAGGGACGCAGTATTTT.

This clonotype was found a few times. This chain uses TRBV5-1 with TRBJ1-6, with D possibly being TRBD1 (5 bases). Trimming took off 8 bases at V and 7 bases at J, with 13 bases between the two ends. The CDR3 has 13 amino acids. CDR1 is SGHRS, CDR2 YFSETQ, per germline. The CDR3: CARGLTENSPLHF. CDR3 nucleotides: TGCGCCAGGGGACTGACGGAGAATTCACCCCTCCACTTT.

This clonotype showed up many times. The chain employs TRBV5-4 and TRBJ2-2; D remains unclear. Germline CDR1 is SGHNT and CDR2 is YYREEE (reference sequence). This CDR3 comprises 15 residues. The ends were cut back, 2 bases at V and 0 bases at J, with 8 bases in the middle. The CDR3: CASSFGFPNTGELFF. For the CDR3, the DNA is TGTGCCAGCAGCTTTGGTTTCCCGAACACCGGGGAGCTGTTTTTT.

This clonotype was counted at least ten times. The CDR3 DNA sequence: TGTGCCAGCAGTTTATGGACAGGGGGCGAGGAAAAACTGTTTTTT. This sequence encodes CASSLWTGGEEKLFF. The J gene is TRBJ1-4, the V gene TRBV27, with 11 positions matching TRBD1. The germline V gene encodes CDR1 MNHEY and CDR2 SMNVEV (reference sequence). The CDR3 is 15 amino acids. Germline trimming cut 1 base from V and 8 bases from J; bases unmatched to any gene: 3.

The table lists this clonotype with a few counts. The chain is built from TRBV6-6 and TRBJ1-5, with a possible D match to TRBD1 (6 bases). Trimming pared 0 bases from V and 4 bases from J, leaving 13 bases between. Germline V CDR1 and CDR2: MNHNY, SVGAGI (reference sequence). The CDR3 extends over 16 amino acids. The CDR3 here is CASSYSSRGLNQPQHF. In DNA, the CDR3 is TGTGCCAGCAGTTACTCCTCTAGGGGGTTGAATCAGCCCCAGCATTTT.

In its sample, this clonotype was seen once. CDR3 sequence: CASSQGTGGASYEQYV. The DNA of the CDR3 is TGCGCCAGCAGCCAGGGTACAGGGGGCGCGTCCTACGAGCAGTACGTC. This chain connects TRBV5-1 to TRBJ2-7; TRBD1 aligns across 9 bases. The CDR3 is 16 residues long. Germline loops: CDR1 SGHRS, CDR2 YFSETQ. The V gene end was trimmed by 4 bases and the J gene end by 1 base; junction bases not matched to a gene: 9.

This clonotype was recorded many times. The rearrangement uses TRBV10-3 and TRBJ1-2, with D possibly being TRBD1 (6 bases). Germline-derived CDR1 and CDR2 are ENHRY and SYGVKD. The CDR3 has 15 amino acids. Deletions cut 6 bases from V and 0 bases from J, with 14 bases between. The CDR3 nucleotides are TGTGCCATCAGCCGACAGGACACAGCTAACTATGGCTACACCTTC. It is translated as CAISRQDTANYGYTF.

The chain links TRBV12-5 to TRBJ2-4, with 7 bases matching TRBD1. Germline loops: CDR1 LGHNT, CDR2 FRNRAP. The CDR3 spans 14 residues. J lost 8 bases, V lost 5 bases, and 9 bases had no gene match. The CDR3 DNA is TGTGCTAGTGGTAGGGACAGTGGATTGGACATTCAGTACTTC. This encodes CASGRDSGLDIQYF.

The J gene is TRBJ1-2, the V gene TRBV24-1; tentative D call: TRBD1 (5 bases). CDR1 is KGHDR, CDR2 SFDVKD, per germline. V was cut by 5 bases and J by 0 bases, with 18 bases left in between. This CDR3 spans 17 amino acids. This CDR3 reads CATSAPLGGEANYGYTF. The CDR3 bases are TGTGCCACCAGTGCTCCTCTCGGGGGGGAAGCTAACTATGGCTACACCTTC.

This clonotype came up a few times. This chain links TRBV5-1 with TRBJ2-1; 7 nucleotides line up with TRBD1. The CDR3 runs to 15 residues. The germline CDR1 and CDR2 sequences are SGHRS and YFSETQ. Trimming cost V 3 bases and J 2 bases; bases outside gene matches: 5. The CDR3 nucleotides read TGCGCCAGCAGCTCCCCACAGGGGACCTACAATGAGCAGTTCTTC. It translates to CASSSPQGTYNEQFF.

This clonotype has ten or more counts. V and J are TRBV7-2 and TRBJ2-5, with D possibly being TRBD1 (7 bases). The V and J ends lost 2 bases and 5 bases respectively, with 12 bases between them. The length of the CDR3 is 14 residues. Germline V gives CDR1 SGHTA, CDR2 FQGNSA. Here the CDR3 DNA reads TGTGCCAGCAGCTTAACAGGGGCGGGGGAGACCCAGTACTTC. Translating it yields CASSLTGAGETQYF. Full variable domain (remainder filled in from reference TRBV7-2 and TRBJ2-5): GAGVSQSPSNKVTEKGKDVELRCDPISGHTALYWYRQSLGQGLEFLIYFQGNSAPDKSGLPSDRFSAERTGGSVSTLTIQRTQQEDSAVYLCASSLTGAGETQYFGPGTRLLVL.

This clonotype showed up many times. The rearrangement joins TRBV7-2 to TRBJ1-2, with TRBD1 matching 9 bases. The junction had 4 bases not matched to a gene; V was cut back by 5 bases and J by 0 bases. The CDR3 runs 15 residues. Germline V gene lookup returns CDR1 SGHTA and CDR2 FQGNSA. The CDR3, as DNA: TGTGCCAGCAGCGTCTGGACAGGGGCTAACTATGGCTACACCTTC. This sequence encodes CASSVWTGANYGYTF. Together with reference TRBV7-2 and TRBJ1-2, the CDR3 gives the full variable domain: GAGVSQSPSNKVTEKGKDVELRCDPISGHTALYWYRQSLGQGLEFLIYFQGNSAPDKSGLPSDRFSAERTGGSVSTLTIQRTQQEDSAVYLCASSVWTGANYGYTFGSGTRLTVV.

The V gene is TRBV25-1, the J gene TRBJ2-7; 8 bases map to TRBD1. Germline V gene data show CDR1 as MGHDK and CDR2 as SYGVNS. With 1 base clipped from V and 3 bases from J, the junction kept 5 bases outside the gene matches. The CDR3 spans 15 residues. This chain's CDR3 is CASSEFSRGHYEQYF. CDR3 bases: TGTGCCAGCAGTGAATTCAGCAGGGGGCACTACGAGCAGTACTTC.

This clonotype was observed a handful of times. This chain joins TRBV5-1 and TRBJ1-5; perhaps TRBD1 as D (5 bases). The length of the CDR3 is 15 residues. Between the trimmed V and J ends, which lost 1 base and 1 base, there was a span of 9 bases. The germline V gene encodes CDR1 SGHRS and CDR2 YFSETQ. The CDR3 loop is CASSLSGKSNQPQHF. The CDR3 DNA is TGCGCCAGCAGCTTGTCAGGGAAAAGCAATCAGCCCCAGCATTTT.

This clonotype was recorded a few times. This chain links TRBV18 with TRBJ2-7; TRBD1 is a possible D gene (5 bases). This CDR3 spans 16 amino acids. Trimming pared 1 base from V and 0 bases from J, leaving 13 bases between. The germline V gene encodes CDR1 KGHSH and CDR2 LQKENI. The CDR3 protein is CASSPRGQGDSYEQYF. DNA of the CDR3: TGTGCCAGCTCACCACGGGGCCAGGGCGACTCCTACGAGCAGTACTTC.

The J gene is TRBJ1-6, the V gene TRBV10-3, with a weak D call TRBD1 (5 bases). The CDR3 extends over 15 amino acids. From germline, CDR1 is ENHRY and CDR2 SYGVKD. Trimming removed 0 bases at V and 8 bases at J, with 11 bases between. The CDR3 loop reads CAISESRARDSPLHF. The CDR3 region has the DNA TGTGCCATCAGTGAGTCTAGGGCCAGGGATTCACCCCTCCACTTT.